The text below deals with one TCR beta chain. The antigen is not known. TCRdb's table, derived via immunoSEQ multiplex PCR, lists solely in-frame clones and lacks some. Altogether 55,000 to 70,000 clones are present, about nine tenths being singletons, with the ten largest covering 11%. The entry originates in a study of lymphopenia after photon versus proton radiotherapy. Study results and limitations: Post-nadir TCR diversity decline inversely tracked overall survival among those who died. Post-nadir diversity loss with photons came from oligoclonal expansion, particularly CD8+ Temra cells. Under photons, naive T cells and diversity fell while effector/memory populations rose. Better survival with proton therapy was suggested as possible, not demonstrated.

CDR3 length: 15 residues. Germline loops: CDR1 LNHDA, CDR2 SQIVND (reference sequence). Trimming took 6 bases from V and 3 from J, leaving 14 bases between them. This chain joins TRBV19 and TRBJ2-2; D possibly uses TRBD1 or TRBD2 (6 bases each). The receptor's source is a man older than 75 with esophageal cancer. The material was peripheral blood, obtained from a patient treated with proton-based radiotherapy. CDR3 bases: TGTGCCAGTAGATGGGGGGACATCGACACCGGGGAGCTGTTTTTT. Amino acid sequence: CASRWGDIDTGELFF.